A selection of T cell receptor beta chains follows, all from one sample in a study of identical twins. TCRdb analysed the 5' RACE reads with MiXCR anew, one entry per CDR3 protein. The data show approximately 600,000 distinct CDR3 sequences, 9.6% seen once. The data also belong to a second study, concerning yellow fever vaccine responses in identical twins.

The sequencing input was PBMCs. The receptors were sampled from a woman aged 18-35 years in good health. The CDR3 runs from the conserved cysteine through the conserved F or W. A D gene is named only where the DNA matches it firmly. Part of the rows lack a size; the others show once, few, many or a class for expanded clones.

d_call,j_call,v_call,clone_size,cdr3_nt,cdr3_aa
TRBD2,TRBJ2-7,TRBV2,NA,TGTGCCAGCAAATCGGGCGGGGGGACCTACGAGCAGTACTTC,CASKSGGGTYEQYF
NA,TRBJ2-2,TRBV20-1,few,TGCAGTGCAGGCGGACACTTCGCGAACACCGGGGAGCTGTTTTTT,CSAGGHFANTGELFF
TRBD2,TRBJ2-1,TRBV20-1,few,TGCAGTGCTAGTCCGCCTAGCGGGAACAATGAGCAGTTCTTC,CSASPPSGNNEQFF
NA,TRBJ2-3,TRBV15,NA,TGTGCCACCTCGGTCCTAAGGAATATGGATACGCAGTATTTT,CATSVLRNMDTQYF
NA,TRBJ2-5,TRBV14,NA,TGTGCCAGCAGCCAACAACTCGGGACCCAGTACTTC,CASSQQLGTQYF
TRBD2,TRBJ2-7,TRBV27,few,TGTGCCAGCAGTAGCGGGAAGGGACCCTACGAGCAGTACTTC,CASSSGKGPYEQYF
NA,TRBJ1-1,TRBV7-9,many,TGTGCCAGCAGCTTAGGGCAGGGAGAAACTGAAGCTTTCTTT,CASSLGQGETEAFF
NA,TRBJ1-1,TRBV28,few,TGTGCCAGCAGTTTAGGTCGGGGGGACACTGAAGCTTTCTTT,CASSLGRGDTEAFF
TRBD1,TRBJ1-2,TRBV5-6,few,TGTGCCAGCAGCCAATCCCACAGGGGGCAACACTATGGCTACACCTTC,CASSQSHRGQHYGYTF
TRBD1,TRBJ1-1,TRBV20-1,many,TGCAGGGGACAGGGGGTGGCGAGTTTTATCACTGAAGCTTTCTTT,CRGQGVASFITEAFF
NA,TRBJ2-7,TRBV5-1,NA,TGCGCCAGCAGCATACCCCGGGACACCCACGAGCAGTACTTC,CASSIPRDTHEQYF
TRBD1,TRBJ1-1,TRBV2,few,TGTGCCAGCGCACAGGGGGCAATTTTGAACACTGAAGCTTTCTTT,CASAQGAILNTEAFF
NA,TRBJ2-6,TRBV20-1,NA,TGCTGTGCTAGAGTTCTAGCTACCCGAACCTTCTCTGGGGCCAACGTCCTGACTTTC,CCARVLATRTFSGANVLTF
NA,TRBJ2-6,TRBV2,few,TGTGCCAGCAGTGACAGGCAATCTGGGGCCAACGTCCTGACTTTC,CASSDRQSGANVLTF
NA,TRBJ2-7,TRBV28,many,TGTGCCACCTCGGGCTACGAGCAGTACTTC,CATSGYEQYF